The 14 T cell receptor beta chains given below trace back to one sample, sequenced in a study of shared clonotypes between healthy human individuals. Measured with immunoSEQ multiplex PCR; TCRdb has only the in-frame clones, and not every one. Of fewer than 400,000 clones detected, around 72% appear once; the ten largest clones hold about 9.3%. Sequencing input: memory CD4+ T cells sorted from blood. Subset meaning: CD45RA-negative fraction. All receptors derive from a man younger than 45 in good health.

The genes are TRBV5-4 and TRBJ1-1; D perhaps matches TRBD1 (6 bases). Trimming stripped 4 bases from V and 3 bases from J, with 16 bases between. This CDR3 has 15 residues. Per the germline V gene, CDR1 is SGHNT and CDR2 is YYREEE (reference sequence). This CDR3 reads CASSSGQRTDTEAFF. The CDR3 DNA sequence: TGTGCCAGCAGCAGCGGACAGAGGACGGACACTGAAGCTTTCTTT.

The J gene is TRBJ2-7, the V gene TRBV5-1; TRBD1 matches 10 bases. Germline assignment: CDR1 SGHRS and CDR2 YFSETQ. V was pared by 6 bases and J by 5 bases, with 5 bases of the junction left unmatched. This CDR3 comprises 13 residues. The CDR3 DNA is TGCGCCAGCACAGACGGGACAGGGGACGAGCAGTACTTC. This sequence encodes CASTDGTGDEQYF.

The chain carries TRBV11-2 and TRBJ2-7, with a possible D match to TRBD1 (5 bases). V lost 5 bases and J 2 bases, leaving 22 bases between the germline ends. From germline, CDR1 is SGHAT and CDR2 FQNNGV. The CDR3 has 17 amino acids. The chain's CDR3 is CASSGLRTRQKPYEQYF. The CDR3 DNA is TGTGCCAGCAGCGGTTTAAGGACCCGACAGAAGCCCTACGAGCAGTACTTC.

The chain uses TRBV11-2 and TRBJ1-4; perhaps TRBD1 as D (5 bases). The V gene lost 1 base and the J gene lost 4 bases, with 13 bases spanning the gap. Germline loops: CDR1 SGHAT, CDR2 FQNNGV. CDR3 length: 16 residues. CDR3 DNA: TGTGCCAGCAGCTTAGTCGGGGCAGGGCTTAATGAAAAACTGTTTTTT. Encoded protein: CASSLVGAGLNEKLFF.

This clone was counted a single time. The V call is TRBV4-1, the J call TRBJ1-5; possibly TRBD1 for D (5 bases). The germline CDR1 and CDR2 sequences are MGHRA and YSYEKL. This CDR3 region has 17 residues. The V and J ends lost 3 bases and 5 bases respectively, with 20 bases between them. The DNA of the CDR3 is TGCGCCAGCAGCCAGACGAGAGTGTGGGGGATCCATCAGCCCCAGCATTTT. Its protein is CASSQTRVWGIHQPQHF.

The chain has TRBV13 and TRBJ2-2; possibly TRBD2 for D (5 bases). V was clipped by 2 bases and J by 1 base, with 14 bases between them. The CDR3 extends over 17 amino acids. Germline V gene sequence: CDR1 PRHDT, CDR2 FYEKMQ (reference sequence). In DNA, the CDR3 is TGTGCCAGCAGCTTAACGCGGCTAGCTAAGAACACCGGGGAGCTGTTTTTT. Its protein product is CASSLTRLAKNTGELFF.

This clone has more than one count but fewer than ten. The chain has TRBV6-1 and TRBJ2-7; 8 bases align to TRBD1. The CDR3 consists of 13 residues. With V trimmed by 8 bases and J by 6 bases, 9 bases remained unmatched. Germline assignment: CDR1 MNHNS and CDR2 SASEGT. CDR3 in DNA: TGTGCCAGCGGGCCATTCAGGGGGCTCGAGCAGTACTTC. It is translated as CASGPFRGLEQYF.

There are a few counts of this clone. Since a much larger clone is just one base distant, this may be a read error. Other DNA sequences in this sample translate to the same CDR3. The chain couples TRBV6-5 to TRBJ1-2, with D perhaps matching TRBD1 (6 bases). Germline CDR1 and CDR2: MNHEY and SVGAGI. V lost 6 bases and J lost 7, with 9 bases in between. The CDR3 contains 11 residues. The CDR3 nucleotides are TGTGCCAGCAGCCAAGGGGGTGGCTACACCTTC. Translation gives CASSQGGGYTF.

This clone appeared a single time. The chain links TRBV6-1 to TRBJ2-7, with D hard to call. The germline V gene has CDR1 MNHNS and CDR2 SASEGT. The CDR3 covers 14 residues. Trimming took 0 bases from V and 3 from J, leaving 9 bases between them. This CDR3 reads CASSEAHQDYEQYF. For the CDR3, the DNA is TGTGCCAGCAGTGAAGCGCATCAAGACTACGAGCAGTACTTC.

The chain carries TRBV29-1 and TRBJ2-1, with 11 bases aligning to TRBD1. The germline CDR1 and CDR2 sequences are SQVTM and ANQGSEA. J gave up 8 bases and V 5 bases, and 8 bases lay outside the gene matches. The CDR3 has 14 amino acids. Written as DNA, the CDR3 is TGCAGCGTTAGGACAGGGGGCAGTTCGGATGAGCAGTTCTTC. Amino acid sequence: CSVRTGGSSDEQFF.

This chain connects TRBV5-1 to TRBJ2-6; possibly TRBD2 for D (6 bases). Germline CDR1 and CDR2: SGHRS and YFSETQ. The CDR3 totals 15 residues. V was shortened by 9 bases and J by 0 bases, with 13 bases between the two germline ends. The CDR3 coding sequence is TGCGCCACCGACACGGGGGACTCTGGGGCCAACGTCCTGACTTTC. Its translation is CATDTGDSGANVLTF.

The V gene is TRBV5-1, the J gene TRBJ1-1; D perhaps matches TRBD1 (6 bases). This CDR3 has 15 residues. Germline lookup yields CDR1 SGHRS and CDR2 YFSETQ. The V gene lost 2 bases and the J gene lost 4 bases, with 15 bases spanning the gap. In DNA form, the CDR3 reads TGCGCCAGCAGCTTAAATATGATGACAGGCACTGAAGCTTTCTTT. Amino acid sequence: CASSLNMMTGTEAFF.

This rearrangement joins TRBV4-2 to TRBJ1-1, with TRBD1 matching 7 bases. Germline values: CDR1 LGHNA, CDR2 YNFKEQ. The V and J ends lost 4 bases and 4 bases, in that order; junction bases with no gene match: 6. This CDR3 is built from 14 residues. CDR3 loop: CASSPEGGATEAFF. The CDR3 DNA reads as TGTGCCAGCAGCCCCGAAGGGGGCGCCACTGAAGCTTTCTTT.

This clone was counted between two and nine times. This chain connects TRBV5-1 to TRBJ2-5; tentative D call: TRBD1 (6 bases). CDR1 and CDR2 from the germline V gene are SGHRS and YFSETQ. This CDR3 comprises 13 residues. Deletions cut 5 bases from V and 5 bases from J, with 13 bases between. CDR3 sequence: CASRLPGHETQYF. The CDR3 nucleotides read TGCGCCAGCAGACTACCGGGACACGAGACCCAGTACTTC.